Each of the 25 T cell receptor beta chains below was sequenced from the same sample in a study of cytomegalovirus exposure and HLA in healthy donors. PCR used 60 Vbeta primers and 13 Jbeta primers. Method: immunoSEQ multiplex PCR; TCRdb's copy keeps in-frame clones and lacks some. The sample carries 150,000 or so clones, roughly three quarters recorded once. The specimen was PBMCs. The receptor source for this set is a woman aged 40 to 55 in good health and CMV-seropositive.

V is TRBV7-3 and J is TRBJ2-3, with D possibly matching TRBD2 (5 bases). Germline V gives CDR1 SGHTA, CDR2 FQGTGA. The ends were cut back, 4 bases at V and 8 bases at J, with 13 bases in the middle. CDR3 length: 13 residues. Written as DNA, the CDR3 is TGTGCCAGCAGCTCCTCCCTTGAGGGTACGCAGTATTTT. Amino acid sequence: CASSSSLEGTQYF.

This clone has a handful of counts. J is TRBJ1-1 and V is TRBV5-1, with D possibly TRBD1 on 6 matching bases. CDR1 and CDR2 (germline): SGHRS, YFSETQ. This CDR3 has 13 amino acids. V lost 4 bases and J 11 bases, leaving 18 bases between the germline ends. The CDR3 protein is CASSLSTGNEAFF. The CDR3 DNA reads TGCGCCAGCAGCCTATCAACAGGGAATGAGGCTTTCTTT.

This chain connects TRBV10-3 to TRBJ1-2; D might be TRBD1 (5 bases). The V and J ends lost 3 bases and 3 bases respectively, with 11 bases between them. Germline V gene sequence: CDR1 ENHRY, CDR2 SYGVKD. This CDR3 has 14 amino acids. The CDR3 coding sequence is TGTGCCATCAGTGATGCGGGGGTCCACTATGGCTACACCTTC. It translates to CAISDAGVHYGYTF.

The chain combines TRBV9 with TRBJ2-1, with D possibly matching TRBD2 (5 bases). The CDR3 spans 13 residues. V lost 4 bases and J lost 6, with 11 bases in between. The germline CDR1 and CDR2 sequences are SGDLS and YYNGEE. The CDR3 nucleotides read TGTGCCAGCAGCCGGGATTTGGCCAATGAGCAGTTCTTC. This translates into CASSRDLANEQFF.

This CDR3 reads CASSLSRDMKQETQYF. The CDR3 nucleotides are TGCGCCAGCAGCTTGTCCCGGGACATGAAACAAGAGACCCAGTACTTC. The chain employs TRBV5-1 and TRBJ2-5; perhaps TRBD1 as D (6 bases). The length of the CDR3 is 16 residues. The V end was cut by 1 base, the J end by 2 bases, with 15 bases between. The germline V gene encodes CDR1 SGHRS and CDR2 YFSETQ.

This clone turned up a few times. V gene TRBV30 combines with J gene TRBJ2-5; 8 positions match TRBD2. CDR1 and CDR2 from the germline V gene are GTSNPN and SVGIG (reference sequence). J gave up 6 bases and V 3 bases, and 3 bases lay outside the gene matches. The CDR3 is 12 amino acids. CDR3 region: CAWRSGGKTQYF. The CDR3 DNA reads TGTGCCTGGAGAAGCGGGGGCAAGACCCAGTACTTC. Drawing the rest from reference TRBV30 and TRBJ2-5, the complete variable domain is SQTIHQWPATLVQPVGSPLSLECTVEGTSNPNLYWYRQAAGRGLQLLFYSVGIGQISSEVPQNLSASRPQDRQFILSSKKLLLSDSGFYLCAWRSGGKTQYFGPGTRLLVL.

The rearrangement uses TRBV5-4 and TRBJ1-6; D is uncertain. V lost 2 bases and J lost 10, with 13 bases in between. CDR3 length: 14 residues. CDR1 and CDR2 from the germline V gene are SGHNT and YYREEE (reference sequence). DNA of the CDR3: TGTGCCAGCAGCTTAACAGCGGGAAGCTCACCCCTCCACTTT. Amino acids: CASSLTAGSSPLHF.

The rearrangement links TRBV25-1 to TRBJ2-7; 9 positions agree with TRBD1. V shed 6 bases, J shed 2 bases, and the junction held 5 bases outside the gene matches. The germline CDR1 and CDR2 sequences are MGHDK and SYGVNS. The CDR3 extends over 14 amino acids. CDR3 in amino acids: CASRGQGQAYEQYF. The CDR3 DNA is TGTGCCAGCAGGGGACAGGGCCAAGCCTACGAGCAGTACTTC.

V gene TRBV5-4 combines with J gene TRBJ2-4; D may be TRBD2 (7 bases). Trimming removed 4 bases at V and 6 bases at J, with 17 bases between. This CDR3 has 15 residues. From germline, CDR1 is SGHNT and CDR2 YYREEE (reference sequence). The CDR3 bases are TGTGCCAGCAGCACAAGTCCGGGGGGCGGAAACATTCAGTACTTC. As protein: CASSTSPGGGNIQYF.

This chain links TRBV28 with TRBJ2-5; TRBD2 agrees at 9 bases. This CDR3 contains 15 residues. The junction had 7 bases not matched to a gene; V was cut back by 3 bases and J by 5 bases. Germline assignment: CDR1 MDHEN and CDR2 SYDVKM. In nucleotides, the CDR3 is TGTGCCAGCAGTTTTTCTGGCGGGGGGGCCGAGACCCAGTACTTC. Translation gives CASSFSGGGAETQYF.

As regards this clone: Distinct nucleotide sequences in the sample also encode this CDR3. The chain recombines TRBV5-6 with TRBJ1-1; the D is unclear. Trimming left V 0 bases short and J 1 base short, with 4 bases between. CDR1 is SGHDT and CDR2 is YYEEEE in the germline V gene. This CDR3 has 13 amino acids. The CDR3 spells CASSLGGNTEAFF. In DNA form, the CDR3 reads TGTGCCAGCAGCTTGGGCGGGAACACTGAAGCTTTCTTT.

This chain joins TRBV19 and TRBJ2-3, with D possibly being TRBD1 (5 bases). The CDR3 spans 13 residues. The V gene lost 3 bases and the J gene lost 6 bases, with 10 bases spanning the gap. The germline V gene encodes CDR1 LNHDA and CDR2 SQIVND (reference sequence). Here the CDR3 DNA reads TGTGCCAGTAGTATTCAGGACACGGATACGCAGTATTTT. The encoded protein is CASSIQDTDTQYF.

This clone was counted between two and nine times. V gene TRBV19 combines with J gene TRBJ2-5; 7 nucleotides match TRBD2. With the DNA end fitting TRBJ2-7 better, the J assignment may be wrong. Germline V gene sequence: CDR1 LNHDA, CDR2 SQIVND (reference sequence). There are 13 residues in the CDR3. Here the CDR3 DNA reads TGTGCCAGTAGGGGGGAGGGTTGGGGCGAGCAGTACTTC. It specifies CASRGEGWGEQYF.

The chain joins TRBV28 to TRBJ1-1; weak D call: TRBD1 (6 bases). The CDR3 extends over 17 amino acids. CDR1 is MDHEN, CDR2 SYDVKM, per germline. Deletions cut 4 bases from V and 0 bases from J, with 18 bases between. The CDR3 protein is CASSSLRQAIMNTEAFF. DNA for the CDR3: TGTGCCAGCAGTTCCTTAAGACAGGCTATAATGAACACTGAAGCTTTCTTT.

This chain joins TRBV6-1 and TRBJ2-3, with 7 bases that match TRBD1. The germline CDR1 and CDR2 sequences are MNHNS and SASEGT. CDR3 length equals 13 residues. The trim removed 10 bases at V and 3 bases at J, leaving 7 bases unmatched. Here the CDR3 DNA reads TGTGCCACCGGGACAGCTAAAACAGATACGCAGTATTTT. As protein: CATGTAKTDTQYF.

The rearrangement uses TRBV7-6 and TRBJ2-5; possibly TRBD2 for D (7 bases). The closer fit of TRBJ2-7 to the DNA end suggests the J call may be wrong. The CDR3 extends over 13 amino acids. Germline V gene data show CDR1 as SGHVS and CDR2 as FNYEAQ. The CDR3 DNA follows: TGTGCCAGCAGTGTAGGGGGGGTGGGCGAGCAGTACTTC. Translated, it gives CASSVGGVGEQYF.

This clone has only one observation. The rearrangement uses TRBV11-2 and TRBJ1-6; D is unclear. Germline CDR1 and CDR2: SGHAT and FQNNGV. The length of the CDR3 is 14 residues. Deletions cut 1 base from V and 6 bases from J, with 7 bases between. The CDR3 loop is CASSLVVGNSPLHF. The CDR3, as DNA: TGTGCCAGCAGCTTAGTAGTCGGTAATTCACCCCTCCACTTT.

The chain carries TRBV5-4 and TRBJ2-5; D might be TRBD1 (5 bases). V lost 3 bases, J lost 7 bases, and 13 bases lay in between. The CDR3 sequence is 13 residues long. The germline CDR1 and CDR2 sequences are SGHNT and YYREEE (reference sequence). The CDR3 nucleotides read TGTGCCAGCAGCTCGACAGCCCTTGTGACCCAGTACTTC. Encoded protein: CASSSTALVTQYF.

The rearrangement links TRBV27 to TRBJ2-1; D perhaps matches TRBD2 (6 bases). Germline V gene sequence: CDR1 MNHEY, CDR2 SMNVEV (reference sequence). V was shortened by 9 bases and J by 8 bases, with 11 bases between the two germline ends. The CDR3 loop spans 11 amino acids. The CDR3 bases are TGTGCCAGTAAACGGGGGTATGAGCAGTTCTTC. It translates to CASKRGYEQFF.

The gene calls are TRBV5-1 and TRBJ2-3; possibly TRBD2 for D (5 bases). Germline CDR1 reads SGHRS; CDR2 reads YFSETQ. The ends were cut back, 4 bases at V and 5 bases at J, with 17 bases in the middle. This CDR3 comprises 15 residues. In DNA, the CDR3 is TGCGCCAGCAGCGTGGCCTCCGGGGTGGGAGATACGCAGTATTTT. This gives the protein CASSVASGVGDTQYF.

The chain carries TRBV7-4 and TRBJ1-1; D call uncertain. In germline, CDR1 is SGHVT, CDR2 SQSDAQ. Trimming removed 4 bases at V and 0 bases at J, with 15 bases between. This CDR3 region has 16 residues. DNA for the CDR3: TGTGCCAGCAGCTCTACGTCACAGAGACTGAACACTGAAGCTTTCTTT. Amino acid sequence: CASSSTSQRLNTEAFF.

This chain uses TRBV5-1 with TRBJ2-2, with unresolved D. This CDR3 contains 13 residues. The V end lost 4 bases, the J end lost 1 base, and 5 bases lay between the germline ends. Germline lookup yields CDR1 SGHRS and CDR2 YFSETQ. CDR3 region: CASSEQNTGELFF. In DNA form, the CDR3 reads TGCGCCAGCAGCGAACAGAACACCGGGGAGCTGTTTTTT.

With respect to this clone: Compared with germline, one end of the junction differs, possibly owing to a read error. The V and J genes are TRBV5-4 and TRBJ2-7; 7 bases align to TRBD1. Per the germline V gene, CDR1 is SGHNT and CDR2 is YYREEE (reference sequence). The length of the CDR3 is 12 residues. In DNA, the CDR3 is TGTGCCAGCAGCACAGGCGACAGGGACAAAGACTTC. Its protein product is CASSTGDRDKDF.

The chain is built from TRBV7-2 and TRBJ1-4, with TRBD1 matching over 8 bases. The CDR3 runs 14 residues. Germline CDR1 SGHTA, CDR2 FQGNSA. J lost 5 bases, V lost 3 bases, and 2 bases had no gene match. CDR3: CASSFDRGNEKLFF. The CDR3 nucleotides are TGTGCCAGCAGCTTTGACAGGGGAAATGAAAAACTGTTTTTT.

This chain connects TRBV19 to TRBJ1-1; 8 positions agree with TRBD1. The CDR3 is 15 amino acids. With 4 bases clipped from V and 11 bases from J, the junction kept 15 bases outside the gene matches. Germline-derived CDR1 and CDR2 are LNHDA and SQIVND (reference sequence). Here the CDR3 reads CASSTGWDRSNTAFF. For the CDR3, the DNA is TGTGCCAGTAGTACGGGCTGGGACAGGTCAAATACGGCTTTCTTT.